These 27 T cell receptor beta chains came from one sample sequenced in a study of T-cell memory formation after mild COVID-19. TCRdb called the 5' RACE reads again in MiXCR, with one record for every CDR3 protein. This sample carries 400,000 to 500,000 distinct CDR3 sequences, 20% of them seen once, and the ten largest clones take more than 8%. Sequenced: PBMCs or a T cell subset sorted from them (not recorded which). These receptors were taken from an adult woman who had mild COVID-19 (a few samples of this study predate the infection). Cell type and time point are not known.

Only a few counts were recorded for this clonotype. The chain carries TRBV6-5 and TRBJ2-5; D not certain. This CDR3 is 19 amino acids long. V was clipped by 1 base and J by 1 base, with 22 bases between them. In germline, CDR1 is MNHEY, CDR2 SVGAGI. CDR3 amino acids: CASSYCLRFRLEFQETQYF. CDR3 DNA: TGTGCCAGCAGTTACTGTCTGCGGTTCCGATTGGAGTTCCAAGAGACCCAGTACTTC.

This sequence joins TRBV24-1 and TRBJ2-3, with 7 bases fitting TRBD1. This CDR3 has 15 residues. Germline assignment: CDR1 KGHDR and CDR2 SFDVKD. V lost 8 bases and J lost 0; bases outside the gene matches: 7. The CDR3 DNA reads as TGTGCCACCAAAAGGGGGACAGCGAGCACAGATACGCAGTATTTT. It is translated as CATKRGTASTDTQYF.

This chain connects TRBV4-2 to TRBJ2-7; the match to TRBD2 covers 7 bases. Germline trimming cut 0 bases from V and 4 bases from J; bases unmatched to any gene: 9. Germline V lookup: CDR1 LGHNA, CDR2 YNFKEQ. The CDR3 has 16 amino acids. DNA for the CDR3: TGTGCCAGCAGCCAAGATCGGGGGGTCAGTTTGTACGAGCAGTACTTC. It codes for CASSQDRGVSLYEQYF.

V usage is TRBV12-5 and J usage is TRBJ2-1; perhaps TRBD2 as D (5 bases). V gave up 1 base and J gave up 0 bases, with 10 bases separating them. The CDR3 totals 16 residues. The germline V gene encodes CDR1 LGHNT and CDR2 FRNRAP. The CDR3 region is CASGLAKRSSYNEQFF. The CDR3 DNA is TGTGCTAGTGGTTTGGCCAAGCGGAGCTCCTACAATGAGCAGTTCTTC.

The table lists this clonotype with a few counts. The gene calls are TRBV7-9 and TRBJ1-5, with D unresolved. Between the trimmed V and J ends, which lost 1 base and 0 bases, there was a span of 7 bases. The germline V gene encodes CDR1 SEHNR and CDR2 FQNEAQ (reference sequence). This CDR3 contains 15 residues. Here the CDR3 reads CASSLGIHSNQPQHF. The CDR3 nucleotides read TGTGCCAGCAGCTTAGGTATCCATAGCAATCAGCCCCAGCATTTT.

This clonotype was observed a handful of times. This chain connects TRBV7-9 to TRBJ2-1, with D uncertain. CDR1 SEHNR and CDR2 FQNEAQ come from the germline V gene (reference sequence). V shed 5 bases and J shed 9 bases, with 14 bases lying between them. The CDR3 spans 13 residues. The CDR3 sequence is CASSAKSLGEQFF. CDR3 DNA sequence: TGTGCCAGCAGCGCGAAATCTCTAGGTGAGCAGTTCTTC.

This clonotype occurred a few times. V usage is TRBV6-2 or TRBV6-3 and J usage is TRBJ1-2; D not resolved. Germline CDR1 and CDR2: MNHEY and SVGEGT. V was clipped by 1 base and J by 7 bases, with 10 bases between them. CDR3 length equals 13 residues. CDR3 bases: TGTGCCAGCAGTTACTTAGGTCCGTCTGGCTACACCTTC. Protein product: CASSYLGPSGYTF.

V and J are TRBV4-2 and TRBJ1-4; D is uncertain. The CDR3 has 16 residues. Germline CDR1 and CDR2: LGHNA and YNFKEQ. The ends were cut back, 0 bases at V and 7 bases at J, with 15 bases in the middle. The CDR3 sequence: CASSQDVTAVREKLFF. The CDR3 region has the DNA TGTGCCAGCAGCCAAGATGTGACGGCAGTACGTGAAAAACTGTTTTTT.

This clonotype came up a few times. CDR3 region: CASTGVTYEQYF. The CDR3 DNA is TGTGCCAGCACGGGAGTCACCTACGAGCAGTACTTC. J is TRBJ2-7 and V is TRBV12-3 or TRBV12-4, with TRBD2 as a possible D gene (6 bases). CDR3 length: 12 residues. V gave up 7 bases and J gave up 2 bases, with 9 bases separating them.

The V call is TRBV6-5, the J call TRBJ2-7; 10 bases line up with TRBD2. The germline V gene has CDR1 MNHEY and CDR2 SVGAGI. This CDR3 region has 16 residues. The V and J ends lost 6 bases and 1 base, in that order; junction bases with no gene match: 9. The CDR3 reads CASRPTSGRGSYEQYF. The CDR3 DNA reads TGTGCCAGCAGACCCACCAGCGGGAGGGGGTCCTACGAGCAGTACTTC.

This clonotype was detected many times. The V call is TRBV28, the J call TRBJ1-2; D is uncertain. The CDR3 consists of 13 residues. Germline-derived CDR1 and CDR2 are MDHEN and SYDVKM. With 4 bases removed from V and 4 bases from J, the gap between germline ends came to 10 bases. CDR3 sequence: CASSSHMGYGYTF. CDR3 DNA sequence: TGTGCCAGCAGTTCCCATATGGGCTATGGCTACACCTTC.

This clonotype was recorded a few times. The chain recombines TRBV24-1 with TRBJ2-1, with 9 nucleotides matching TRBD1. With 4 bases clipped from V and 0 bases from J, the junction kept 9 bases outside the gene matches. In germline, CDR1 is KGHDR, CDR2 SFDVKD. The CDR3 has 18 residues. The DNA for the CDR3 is TGTGCCACCAGTGACCTTGCCTCGACAGGGGGCTCCTACAATGAGCAGTTCTTC. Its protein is CATSDLASTGGSYNEQFF.

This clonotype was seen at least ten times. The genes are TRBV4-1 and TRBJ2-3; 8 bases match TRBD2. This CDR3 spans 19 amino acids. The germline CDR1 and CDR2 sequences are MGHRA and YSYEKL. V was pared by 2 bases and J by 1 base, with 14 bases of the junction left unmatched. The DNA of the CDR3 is TGCGCCAGCAGCCAACACCTTGCGGCGGGAGGAGGGGGCACAGATACGCAGTATTTT. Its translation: CASSQHLAAGGGGTDTQYF.

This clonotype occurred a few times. CDR3 loop: CSASSGRVANNEQFF. The CDR3 DNA follows: TGCAGTGCTTCGAGCGGGAGGGTCGCCAACAATGAGCAGTTCTTC. The chain is built from TRBV20-1 and TRBJ2-1; 10 nucleotides agree with TRBD2. This CDR3 has 15 amino acids. The germline gives CDR1 DFQATT, CDR2 SNEGSKA (reference sequence). V was clipped by 5 bases and J by 5 bases; unmatched bases: 9.

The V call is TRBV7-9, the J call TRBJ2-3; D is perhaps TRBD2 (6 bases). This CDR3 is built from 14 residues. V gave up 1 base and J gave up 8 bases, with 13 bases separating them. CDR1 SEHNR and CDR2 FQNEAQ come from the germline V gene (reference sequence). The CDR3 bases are TGTGCCAGCAGCTTAGGTAGCGGTTCGGGTACGCAGTATTTT. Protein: CASSLGSGSGTQYF.

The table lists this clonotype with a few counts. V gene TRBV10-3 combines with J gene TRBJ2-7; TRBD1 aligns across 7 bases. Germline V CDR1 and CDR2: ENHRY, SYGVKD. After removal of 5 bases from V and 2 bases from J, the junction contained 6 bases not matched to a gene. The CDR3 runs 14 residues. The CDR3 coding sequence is TGTGCCATCAGTTCCGGACAGGCGACCTACGAGCAGTACTTC. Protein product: CAISSGQATYEQYF.

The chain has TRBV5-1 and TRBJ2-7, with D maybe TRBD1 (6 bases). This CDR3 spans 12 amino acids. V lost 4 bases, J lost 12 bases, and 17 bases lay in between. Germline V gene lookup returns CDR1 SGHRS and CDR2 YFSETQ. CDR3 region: CASSRGQPPSYF. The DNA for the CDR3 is TGCGCCAGCAGCCGTGGACAGCCACCTTCGTACTTC.

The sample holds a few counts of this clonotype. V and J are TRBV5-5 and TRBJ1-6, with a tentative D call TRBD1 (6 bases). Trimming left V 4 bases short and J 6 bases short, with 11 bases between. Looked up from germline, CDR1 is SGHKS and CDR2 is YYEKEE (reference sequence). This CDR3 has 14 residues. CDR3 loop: CASSRTGSNSPLHF. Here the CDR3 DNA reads TGTGCCAGCAGCCGCACAGGGAGTAATTCACCCCTCCACTTT.

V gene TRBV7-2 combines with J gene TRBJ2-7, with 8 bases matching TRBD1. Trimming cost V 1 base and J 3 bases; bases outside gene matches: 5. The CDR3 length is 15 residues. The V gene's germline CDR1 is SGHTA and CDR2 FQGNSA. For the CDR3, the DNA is TGTGCCAGCAGCTTAGGTGGACAGGGCAACTACGAGCAGTACTTC. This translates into CASSLGGQGNYEQYF.

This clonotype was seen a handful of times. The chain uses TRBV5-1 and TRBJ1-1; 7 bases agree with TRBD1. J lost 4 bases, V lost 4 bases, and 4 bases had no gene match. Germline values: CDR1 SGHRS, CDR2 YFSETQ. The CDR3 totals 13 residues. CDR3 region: CASSEPGGTEAFF. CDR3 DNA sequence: TGCGCCAGCAGCGAACCAGGGGGCACTGAAGCTTTCTTT.

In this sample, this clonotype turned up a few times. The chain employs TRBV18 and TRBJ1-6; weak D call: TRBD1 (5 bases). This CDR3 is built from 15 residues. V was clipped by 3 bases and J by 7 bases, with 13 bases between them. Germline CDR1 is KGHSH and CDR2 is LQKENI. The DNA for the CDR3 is TGTGCCAGCTCACCTTCCGGGACCGAGAATTCACCCCTCCACTTT. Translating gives CASSPSGTENSPLHF.

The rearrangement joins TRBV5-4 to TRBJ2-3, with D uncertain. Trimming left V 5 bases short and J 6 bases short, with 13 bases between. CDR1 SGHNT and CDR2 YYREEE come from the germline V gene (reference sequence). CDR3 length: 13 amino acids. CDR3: CASSQEPGDTQYF. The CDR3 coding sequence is TGTGCCAGCAGTCAAGAACCTGGGGATACGCAGTATTTT. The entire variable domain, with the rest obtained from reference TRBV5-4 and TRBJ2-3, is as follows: ETGVTQSPTHLIKTRGQQVTLRCSSQSGHNTVSWYQQALGQGPQFIFQYYREEENGRGNFPPRFSGLQFPNYSSELNVNALELDDSALYLCASSQEPGDTQYFGPGTRLTVL.

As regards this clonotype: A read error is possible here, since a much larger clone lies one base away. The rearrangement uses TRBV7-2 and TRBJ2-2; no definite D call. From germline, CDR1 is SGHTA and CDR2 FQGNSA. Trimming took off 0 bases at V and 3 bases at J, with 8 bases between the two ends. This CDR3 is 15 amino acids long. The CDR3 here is CASSLAGSYTGELFF. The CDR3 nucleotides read TGTGCCAGCAGCTTAGCTGGGTCGTACACCGGGGAGCTGTTTTTT.

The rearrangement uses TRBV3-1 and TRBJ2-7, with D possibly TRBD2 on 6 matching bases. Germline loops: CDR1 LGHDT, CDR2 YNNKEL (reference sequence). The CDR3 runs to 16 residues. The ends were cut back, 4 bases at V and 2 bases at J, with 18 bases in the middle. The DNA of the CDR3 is TGTGCCAGCAGCCTCCACGCCGGGACTCGAGCCTACGAGCAGTACTTC. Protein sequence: CASSLHAGTRAYEQYF.

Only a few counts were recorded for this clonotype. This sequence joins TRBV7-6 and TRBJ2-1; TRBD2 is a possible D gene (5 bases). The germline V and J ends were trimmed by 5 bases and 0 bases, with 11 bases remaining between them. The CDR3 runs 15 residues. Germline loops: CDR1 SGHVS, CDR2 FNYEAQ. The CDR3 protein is CASSQEGSSYNEQFF. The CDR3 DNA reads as TGTGCCAGCAGCCAAGAAGGGAGCTCCTACAATGAGCAGTTCTTC.

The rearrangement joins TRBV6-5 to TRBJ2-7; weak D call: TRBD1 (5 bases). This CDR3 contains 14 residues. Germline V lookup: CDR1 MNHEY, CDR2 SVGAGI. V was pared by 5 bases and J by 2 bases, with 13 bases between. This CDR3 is CASSQQGGPYEQYF. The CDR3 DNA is TGTGCCAGCAGTCAGCAGGGTGGGCCCTACGAGCAGTACTTC.

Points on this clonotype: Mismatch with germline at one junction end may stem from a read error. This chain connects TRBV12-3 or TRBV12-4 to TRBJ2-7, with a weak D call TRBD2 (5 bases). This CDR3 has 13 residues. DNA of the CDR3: TGTGCCAGCAGCCTAGCCAGCTCCCACGAGCAGTACTTC. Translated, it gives CASSLASSHEQYF.